The entry below describes one TCR beta chain. The data are from a study of blood T cell repertoires in COVID-19. The overall study: Acute and convalescent COVID-19 samples came from the United States, Italy and Spain. T cells, B-cell-depleted T cells, or PBMCs supplied cDNA or gDNA.

Per the original methods: The assay estimated nucleated cells by amplifying reference gene primers. Data came from immunoSEQ multiplex PCR; TCRdb stores just in-frame clones and leaves some out. V, J and clone size are taken as reported in that table, and D and trimming were inferred from the DNA itself. The repertoire has 56,000 or so clones, around 92% of them found once; the top ten carry around 18%. J was trimmed by 10 bases and V by 3 bases; bases with no gene match: 9. The germline V gene has CDR1 SGHTA and CDR2 FQGNSA. This CDR3 has 15 amino acids. The sequencing sample was made of peripheral blood. This TCR derives from a human donor in a cohort sampled during active COVID-19. The chain links TRBV7-2 to TRBJ1-4; 9 positions match TRBD1. Here the CDR3 reads CASSLGTGPFTKLFF. Here the CDR3 DNA reads TGTGCCAGCAGCTTGGGGACAGGGCCTTTTACAAAACTGTTTTTT. Variable domain in full (rest from reference TRBV7-2 and TRBJ1-4): GAGVSQSPSNKVTEKGKDVELRCDPISGHTALYWYRQSLGQGLEFLIYFQGNSAPDKSGLPSDRFSAERTGGSVSTLTIQRTQQEDSAVYLCASSLGTGPFTKLFFGSGTQLSVL.